The T cell receptor (beta chain) under discussion was sequenced for a study of early T cells in non-severe SARS-CoV-2 infection. Across the study: Chains were not paired, and sequencing was done on bulk RNA from unsorted whole blood.

TCRdb reprocessed the 5' RACE reads with MiXCR, giving one entry per CDR3 protein. The sample carries approximately 97,000 distinct CDR3 sequences, about an eighth recorded once. The CDR3 covers 18 residues. Germline loops: CDR1 PRHDT, CDR2 FYEKMQ (reference sequence). V was clipped by 5 bases and J by 2 bases; unmatched bases: 10. This clonotype showed up just a few times. Source material: whole blood. This chain links TRBV13 with TRBJ2-1, with 12 bases identical to TRBD2. The TCR was taken from an adult who was a healthcare worker with PCR-confirmed SARS-CoV-2 infection or an uninfected control (not recorded which). In nucleotides, the CDR3 is TGTGCCAGCAGCCAATGGGGGCTAGCGGGAGGGCCCTACAATGAGCAGTTCTTC. It is translated as CASSQWGLAGGPYNEQFF.